The rows below give T cell receptor beta chains drawn from one sample of a study of T-cell reconstitution after alpha-beta-depleted transplantation in children. Via MiXCR, TCRdb re-called the PCR reads, giving one row per CDR3 protein. The profile covers over 200,000 distinct CDR3 sequences, with approximately 10% appearing a single time and roughly 6.2% taken by the ten largest. The specimen was PBMCs from the stem cell graft donor, collected from the stem cell graft. The origin of the receptors is a human donor who donated a stem cell graft to a child with acute lymphoblastic leukemia. Both conserved end residues are part of each CDR3. Fields, in order: CDR3 DNA, CDR3 protein, J gene, clone size, CDR3 length, V gene, D gene. D genes are given only for firm matches. Clone sizes are given selectively: once, few, many, or a class where the clone is expanded.

CDR3 DNA: TGCGCCAGCGGGGGGGATTCGAGTGAAAAACTGTTTTTT
CDR3 protein: CASGGDSSEKLFF
J gene: TRBJ1-4
clone size: few
CDR3 length: 13
V gene: TRBV5-1
D gene: NA

CDR3 DNA: TGTGCCAGCAGCCGTTTGGAGAACTATGGCTACACCTTC
CDR3 protein: CASSRLENYGYTF
J gene: TRBJ1-2
clone size: few
CDR3 length: 13
V gene: TRBV6-5
D gene: NA

CDR3 DNA: TGTGCCAGCAGCTTAACCCCCATGACAGGTAGCTACGAGCAGTACTTC
CDR3 protein: CASSLTPMTGSYEQYF
J gene: TRBJ2-7
clone size: few
CDR3 length: 16
V gene: TRBV7-9
D gene: NA

CDR3 DNA: TGTGCCAGCAGTTCAGGGACAGGGTTCAATAGCGCAGGCTACACCTTC
CDR3 protein: CASSSGTGFNSAGYTF
J gene: TRBJ1-2
clone size: NA
CDR3 length: 16
V gene: TRBV6-5
D gene: TRBD1

CDR3 DNA: TGTGCCAGCAGCAGCGTTAAATTAGCGGGGACCCTACCCAATGAGCAGTTCTTC
CDR3 protein: CASSSVKLAGTLPNEQFF
J gene: TRBJ2-1
clone size: many
CDR3 length: 18
V gene: TRBV5-4
D gene: TRBD2

CDR3 DNA: TGCGCCAGCAGCTTGGGACTCGACAGCACCACTGAAGCTTTCTTT
CDR3 protein: CASSLGLDSTTEAFF
J gene: TRBJ1-1
clone size: NA
CDR3 length: 15
V gene: TRBV5-1
D gene: NA

CDR3 DNA: TGTGCCAGCAGACCTACAGGGTCCGGGCGACAGCCCCAGCATTTT
CDR3 protein: CASRPTGSGRQPQHF
J gene: TRBJ1-5
clone size: NA
CDR3 length: 15
V gene: TRBV27
D gene: NA

CDR3 DNA: TGTGCCAGCAGCTTGTTAGGGGAGCTGTTTTTT
CDR3 protein: CASSLLGELFF
J gene: TRBJ2-2
clone size: many
CDR3 length: 11
V gene: TRBV5-6
D gene: NA

CDR3 DNA: TGCGCCAGCAGCTCCGGACTAGGAATCTACGAGCAGTACTTC
CDR3 protein: CASSSGLGIYEQYF
J gene: TRBJ2-7
clone size: NA
CDR3 length: 14
V gene: TRBV5-1
D gene: TRBD2

CDR3 DNA: TGTGCCAGCAGCCCCTTGGACAGTCGAGAGACCCAGTACTTC
CDR3 protein: CASSPLDSRETQYF
J gene: TRBJ2-5
clone size: many
CDR3 length: 14
V gene: TRBV7-9
D gene: NA

CDR3 DNA: TGTGCCGTTGAAATTCAGCCCCAGCATTTT
CDR3 protein: CAVEIQPQHF
J gene: TRBJ1-5
clone size: few
CDR3 length: 10
V gene: TRBV19
D gene: NA

CDR3 DNA: TGTGCCAGCAGCTTAGGAGGATTACCCCATAATGAGCAGTTCTTC
CDR3 protein: CASSLGGLPHNEQFF
J gene: TRBJ2-1
clone size: NA
CDR3 length: 15
V gene: TRBV7-9
D gene: NA

CDR3 DNA: TGTGCCAGCCGAATTCGGGTAGGAGGCACTGAAGCTTTCTTT
CDR3 protein: CASRIRVGGTEAFF
J gene: TRBJ1-1
clone size: many
CDR3 length: 14
V gene: TRBV5-8
D gene: NA

CDR3 DNA: TGCGCCAGCGAGACAGGGACGTCTGGGGCCAACGTCCTGACTTTC
CDR3 protein: CASETGTSGANVLTF
J gene: TRBJ2-6
clone size: few
CDR3 length: 15
V gene: TRBV5-1
D gene: TRBD1

CDR3 DNA: TGTGCCAGCAGTTTCCAGTACGAGCAGTACTTC
CDR3 protein: CASSFQYEQYF
J gene: TRBJ2-7
clone size: many
CDR3 length: 11
V gene: TRBV12-3/TRBV12-4
D gene: NA

CDR3 DNA: TGCGCCAGCAGCGAGGGTATGGGACAGCCCCAGCATTTT
CDR3 protein: CASSEGMGQPQHF
J gene: TRBJ1-5
clone size: few
CDR3 length: 13
V gene: TRBV5-1
D gene: NA

CDR3 DNA: TGTGCCAGCAGCCAGAGTCTGGGGTCCGTATCCTACGAGCAGTACTTC
CDR3 protein: CASSQSLGSVSYEQYF
J gene: TRBJ2-7
clone size: few
CDR3 length: 16
V gene: TRBV4-2
D gene: NA

CDR3 DNA: TGTGCCAGCTCACCACTAGACAGGAGGAACTATGGCTACACCTTC
CDR3 protein: CASSPLDRRNYGYTF
J gene: TRBJ1-2
clone size: NA
CDR3 length: 15
V gene: TRBV18
D gene: NA

CDR3 DNA: TGCAGTGCTAGAGTAGACCGGGGAGATGGCTACACCTTC
CDR3 protein: CSARVDRGDGYTF
J gene: TRBJ1-2
clone size: few
CDR3 length: 13
V gene: TRBV20-1
D gene: NA

CDR3 DNA: TGTGCCACCAGCAGAGAAGGCAGACGGAACACTGAAGCTTTCTTT
CDR3 protein: CATSREGRRNTEAFF
J gene: TRBJ1-1
clone size: NA
CDR3 length: 15
V gene: TRBV15
D gene: NA

CDR3 DNA: TGTGCCAGCATCCCAAGGGGGCGCGTAGCAGATACGCAGTATTTT
CDR3 protein: CASIPRGRVADTQYF
J gene: TRBJ2-3
clone size: many
CDR3 length: 15
V gene: TRBV27
D gene: TRBD1

CDR3 DNA: TGTGCCAGCAGCTTTTTTGGGGACTTACCTTACTATGGCTACACCTTC
CDR3 protein: CASSFFGDLPYYGYTF
J gene: TRBJ1-2
clone size: NA
CDR3 length: 16
V gene: TRBV7-2
D gene: NA

CDR3 DNA: TGCGCCAGCAGCTTGACCGGACGGATGAACACTGAAGCTTTCTTT
CDR3 protein: CASSLTGRMNTEAFF
J gene: TRBJ1-1
clone size: NA
CDR3 length: 15
V gene: TRBV5-1
D gene: NA

CDR3 DNA: TGTGCCAGCAGTTTATCTGGCAGGGGGAATGAGCAGTACTTC
CDR3 protein: CASSLSGRGNEQYF
J gene: TRBJ2-7
clone size: medium-sized
CDR3 length: 14
V gene: TRBV27
D gene: TRBD1

CDR3 DNA: TGCAGTGCTATAGGGACAGGGTCAAACTCTGGAAACACCATATATTTT
CDR3 protein: CSAIGTGSNSGNTIYF
J gene: TRBJ1-3
clone size: few
CDR3 length: 16
V gene: TRBV20-1
D gene: TRBD1

CDR3 DNA: TGTGCCAGCAGCTCCGTGATAGGTTACAATGAGCAGTTCTTC
CDR3 protein: CASSSVIGYNEQFF
J gene: TRBJ2-1
clone size: many
CDR3 length: 14
V gene: TRBV7-8
D gene: NA

CDR3 DNA: TGCGCCAGCTCGGGGCGGGGATACAATGAGCAGTTCTTC
CDR3 protein: CASSGRGYNEQFF
J gene: TRBJ2-1
clone size: NA
CDR3 length: 13
V gene: TRBV5-1
D gene: NA

CDR3 DNA: TGTGCCAGCTCACCAACACCGGGGGTCGAGCAGTACTTC
CDR3 protein: CASSPTPGVEQYF
J gene: TRBJ2-7
clone size: many
CDR3 length: 13
V gene: TRBV18
D gene: NA

CDR3 DNA: TGTGCCTGGAGTGGGGAATTTGGGGGACCGTACGAGCAGTACTTC
CDR3 protein: CAWSGEFGGPYEQYF
J gene: TRBJ2-7
clone size: few
CDR3 length: 15
V gene: TRBV30
D gene: NA

CDR3 DNA: TGCAGCGTACGGGAGGGACTAGCGGTTTCGGGAGATACGCAGTATTTT
CDR3 protein: CSVREGLAVSGDTQYF
J gene: TRBJ2-3
clone size: NA
CDR3 length: 16
V gene: TRBV29-1
D gene: TRBD2

CDR3 DNA: TGCAGTGCTAGTCCACTACTCCCTCGTTTTATCTACAATGAGCAGTTCTTC
CDR3 protein: CSASPLLPRFIYNEQFF
J gene: TRBJ2-1
clone size: few
CDR3 length: 17
V gene: TRBV20-1
D gene: NA

CDR3 DNA: TGTGCCAGCAGGTCTAACTATGGCTACACCTTC
CDR3 protein: CASRSNYGYTF
J gene: TRBJ1-2
clone size: many
CDR3 length: 11
V gene: TRBV27
D gene: NA

CDR3 DNA: TGTGCCAGCAGCCAATCCCTGAGCGGGTCTCCCGAGCAGTACTTC
CDR3 protein: CASSQSLSGSPEQYF
J gene: TRBJ2-7
clone size: few
CDR3 length: 15
V gene: TRBV3-1
D gene: NA

CDR3 DNA: TGTGCCAGCAGTTTCGACGGTCCTTGGAATCAGCCCCAGCATTTT
CDR3 protein: CASSFDGPWNQPQHF
J gene: TRBJ1-5
clone size: few
CDR3 length: 15
V gene: TRBV12-3/TRBV12-4
D gene: NA

CDR3 DNA: TGTGCCAGCACTCGGACAGGGGTGCCCTACGAGCAGTACTTC
CDR3 protein: CASTRTGVPYEQYF
J gene: TRBJ2-7
clone size: many
CDR3 length: 14
V gene: TRBV6-1
D gene: TRBD1

CDR3 DNA: TGTGCCAGCAGTTACTCGAATGTGGGCAACTATGGCTACACCTTC
CDR3 protein: CASSYSNVGNYGYTF
J gene: TRBJ1-2
clone size: few
CDR3 length: 15
V gene: TRBV6-5
D gene: NA

CDR3 DNA: TGTGCCAGTAGTACTACTCCCGGTGGCACTGAAGCTTTCTTT
CDR3 protein: CASSTTPGGTEAFF
J gene: TRBJ1-1
clone size: NA
CDR3 length: 14
V gene: TRBV19
D gene: NA

CDR3 DNA: TGTGCCTGGAGTGGGTCGGGGGATCAGCCCCAGCATTTT
CDR3 protein: CAWSGSGDQPQHF
J gene: TRBJ1-5
clone size: few
CDR3 length: 13
V gene: TRBV30
D gene: NA

CDR3 DNA: TGTGCCAGCAGCCAAGGTCCCGCAGGGAATGGTGGTGAAGCTTTCTTT
CDR3 protein: CASSQGPAGNGGEAFF
J gene: TRBJ1-1
clone size: NA
CDR3 length: 16
V gene: TRBV3-1
D gene: NA

CDR3 DNA: TGTGCCAGCAGTGAAATTGGACAGGGAGACTACGAGCAGTACTTC
CDR3 protein: CASSEIGQGDYEQYF
J gene: TRBJ2-7
clone size: many
CDR3 length: 15
V gene: TRBV6-1
D gene: TRBD1

CDR3 DNA: TGCGCCAGCAGCTTGGAATTGGCTGGGGCCAACGTCCTGACTTTC
CDR3 protein: CASSLELAGANVLTF
J gene: TRBJ2-6
clone size: many
CDR3 length: 15
V gene: TRBV5-1
D gene: NA

CDR3 DNA: TGTGCCAGCAGCCAAGTGCTCACAGCCTCCTACGAGCAGTACTTC
CDR3 protein: CASSQVLTASYEQYF
J gene: TRBJ2-7
clone size: many
CDR3 length: 15
V gene: TRBV3-1
D gene: NA

CDR3 DNA: TGTGCCAGCAGCCTGAACGACCCGCCCTACGAGCAGTACTTC
CDR3 protein: CASSLNDPPYEQYF
J gene: TRBJ2-7
clone size: NA
CDR3 length: 14
V gene: TRBV13
D gene: NA

CDR3 DNA: TGTGCCACCCTTGGGGCCTCGAACACCGGGGAGCTGTTTTTT
CDR3 protein: CATLGASNTGELFF
J gene: TRBJ2-2
clone size: NA
CDR3 length: 14
V gene: TRBV24-1
D gene: NA

CDR3 DNA: TGTGCCATCAGGTCGGGGAGGGAGGCAGATACGCAGTATTTT
CDR3 protein: CAIRSGREADTQYF
J gene: TRBJ2-3
clone size: many
CDR3 length: 14
V gene: TRBV10-3
D gene: TRBD2

CDR3 DNA: TGTGCCAGCATGGGGACGACCTATGGCTACACCTTC
CDR3 protein: CASMGTTYGYTF
J gene: TRBJ1-2
clone size: NA
CDR3 length: 12
V gene: TRBV7-2
D gene: NA

CDR3 DNA: TGTGCCAGCAGTGTGTCGGGGGCCTATCAGCCCCAGCATTTT
CDR3 protein: CASSVSGAYQPQHF
J gene: TRBJ1-5
clone size: many
CDR3 length: 14
V gene: TRBV25-1
D gene: NA

CDR3 DNA: TGTGCCAGCAGCTTTGGCAGAAGACTGACGAACACTGAAGCTTTCTTT
CDR3 protein: CASSFGRRLTNTEAFF
J gene: TRBJ1-1
clone size: NA
CDR3 length: 16
V gene: TRBV7-2
D gene: NA

CDR3 DNA: TGTGCCATCAGTGCCTTCACAGATACGCAGTATTTT
CDR3 protein: CAISAFTDTQYF
J gene: TRBJ2-3
clone size: few
CDR3 length: 12
V gene: TRBV10-3
D gene: NA

CDR3 DNA: TGTGCCAGCAGCCGCAGACTAGCGGGGGGCCCGGGGCTGTTTTTT
CDR3 protein: CASSRRLAGGPGLFF
J gene: TRBJ2-2
clone size: many
CDR3 length: 15
V gene: TRBV7-8
D gene: TRBD2

CDR3 DNA: TGTGCCAGCTCACCACAGACGAGCGAGCAGTACTTC
CDR3 protein: CASSPQTSEQYF
J gene: TRBJ2-7
clone size: many
CDR3 length: 12
V gene: TRBV18
D gene: NA

CDR3 DNA: TGTGCAAGTCGCTTCACAGGGGCTTTTAATGAAAAACTGTTTTTT
CDR3 protein: CASRFTGAFNEKLFF
J gene: TRBJ1-4
clone size: NA
CDR3 length: 15
V gene: TRBV12-2
D gene: NA

CDR3 DNA: TGTGCCTGGAGAGCCGGGACAGCCACCCAAGAGACCCAGTACTTC
CDR3 protein: CAWRAGTATQETQYF
J gene: TRBJ2-5
clone size: many
CDR3 length: 15
V gene: TRBV30
D gene: TRBD1

CDR3 DNA: TGTGCCAGCAGCGGGGGGGGTGACGGCACCGGGGAGCTGTTTTTT
CDR3 protein: CASSGGGDGTGELFF
J gene: TRBJ2-2
clone size: many
CDR3 length: 15
V gene: TRBV11-3
D gene: TRBD2

CDR3 DNA: TGTGCCATCAGTGGGGGTAAGACGAGGCACACTGAAGCTTTCTTT
CDR3 protein: CAISGGKTRHTEAFF
J gene: TRBJ1-1
clone size: many
CDR3 length: 15
V gene: TRBV10-3
D gene: NA

CDR3 DNA: TGTGCCAGCAGGGGACCTGAAGCTTTCTTT
CDR3 protein: CASRGPEAFF
J gene: TRBJ1-1
clone size: many
CDR3 length: 10
V gene: TRBV7-9
D gene: NA

CDR3 DNA: TGTGCCAGCAGCGCAACCCGGACAGGGGAAAGCTACACCTTC
CDR3 protein: CASSATRTGESYTF
J gene: TRBJ1-2
clone size: NA
CDR3 length: 14
V gene: TRBV11-3
D gene: TRBD1